The source of this TCR beta chain is a study of cytomegalovirus exposure and HLA in healthy donors. CDR1 is SGHTA, CDR2 FQGNSA, per germline. The CDR3 has 15 amino acids. With 0 bases clipped from V and 9 bases from J, the junction kept 6 bases outside the gene matches. Regarding this clone: The antigen is undetermined.

Measured with immunoSEQ multiplex PCR; TCRdb has only the in-frame clones, and not every one. The table has around 300,000 clones, just over 85% seen once; the top ten hold about 1%. Study outcomes and limitations: According to a later analysis, TCR clusters from the first cohort tended to co-occur in the 120 or so validation repertoires. The study listed approximately 170 cytomegalovirus-associated TCR beta chains.

The donors belonged to the approximately 110-subject validation cohort, separate from the 666-subject first cohort. V usage is TRBV7-2 and J usage is TRBJ2-7; 12 bases match TRBD2. This TCR derives from a woman aged 18-30 years in good health and CMV-seronegative. The sequenced material came from PBMCs. The CDR3 DNA reads TGTGCCAGCAGCTTAGCAGCTAGCGGGGGGGCTTGGCAGTACTTC. Its protein product is CASSLAASGGAWQYF.